This record covers a single T cell receptor beta chain. CDR3 size: 14 residues. Trimming at V came to 6 bases and at J to 3 bases, leaving 7 bases not matched to a gene. Per germline, CDR1 SGHNT and CDR2 YYREEE (reference sequence). Data came from immunoSEQ multiplex PCR; TCRdb stores just in-frame clones and leaves some out. In the table there are about 480,000 clones, 85% to 90% of which are singletons. This entry belongs to a study of blood T cell repertoires in COVID-19. Specimen: peripheral blood. This clonotype was obtained from a woman between 45 and 60 years old with COVID-19, enrolled during active disease. The chain joins TRBV5-4 to TRBJ2-7, with 9 bases lining up with TRBD1. The CDR3 is CASTPGQGFYEQYF. In DNA, the CDR3 is TGTGCCAGCACCCCGGGACAGGGATTCTACGAGCAGTACTTC. The whole variable domain, filled in from reference TRBV5-4 and TRBJ2-7, reads ETGVTQSPTHLIKTRGQQVTLRCSSQSGHNTVSWYQQALGQGPQFIFQYYREEENGRGNFPPRFSGLQFPNYSSELNVNALELDDSALYLCASTPGQGFYEQYFGPGTRLTVT.